These T cell receptor beta chains were read from a single sample in a study of blood T cell repertoires in COVID-19. Produced via immunoSEQ multiplex PCR; TCRdb's table is partial and in-frame only. The data contain hundreds of thousands of clones, approximately 89% of them seen just once; the ten biggest clones take up roughly 0.84%. The sample was peripheral blood. These receptors came from a man between 18 and 35 years old with COVID-19, enrolled during active disease. CDR3s include the opening cysteine and the closing phenylalanine or tryptophan.

V gene	CDR3 protein
TRBV6-5	CASSYYSGSSYEQYF
TRBV30	CAWSPTGGNTIYF
TRBV5-4	CASSWEGGRANEQFF
TRBV28	CASSLGLAGVSYEQYF
TRBV2	CASLAGGTIKFF
TRBV19	CASSIGGGEAFF
TRBV10-3	CAIRSTVVADTQYF
TRBV5-1	CASSLAGLAAPTDTQYF
TRBV6-6	CASSFLAGHTGELFF
TRBV11-2	CASSLTSGSYEQYF
TRBV6-5	CASSLAGGSSGELFF
TRBV14	CASSPSSYNEQFF
TRBV19	CASSLNHRGDGGYTF
TRBV27	CASSRLLSGAYEQYF
TRBV7-9	CASSLDTLDQPQHF
TRBV7-9	CASSQTTGGDQPQHF
TRBV11-3	CASSLGGLGTDTQYF
TRBV6-5	CASSYGTSSYEQYF
TRBV12-3/TRBV12-4	CASSLADQETQYF
TRBV25-1	CASGQIYEQYF
TRBV2	CASSVSKSGTEAFF
TRBV19	CASSTGTGMNTEAFF
TRBV29-1	CSVVSGIPYNEQFF
TRBV9	CASSVDGTGNQPQHF
TRBV7-9	CASSPPWGQYPADEQYF
TRBV2	CASSEGWLAGTGELFF
TRBV27	CASSPPGVYNEQFF
TRBV2	CASSPVRARGEQFF
TRBV19	CASSIGYRGRSNGYTF
TRBV3-1/TRBV3-2	CASSLLLSSYEQYF
TRBV5-1	CASSRDRGLDEQYF
TRBV7-9	CASSPVGQGRSPLHF
TRBV7-9	CASSHGLAGVEDTQYF
TRBV6-5	CASRRPGQVYEQYF
TRBV11-2	CASSPERGTNEKLFF
TRBV4-1	CASSLAGGGTGELFF
TRBV19	CASSMGQAPQETQYF
TRBV5-4	CASSRDRGETQYF
TRBV14	CASSQVAGAADTQYF
TRBV5-1	CASSQDRGGETQYF
TRBV10-2	CASSESRGGTFQPQHF
TRBV11-2	CASQLAGSGEQYF
TRBV3-1/TRBV3-2	CASSQRLVKNTGELFF
TRBV9	CASSVSPGTSGGGQYF
TRBV24-1	CATSDLRTAYEQYF
TRBV30	CAWSSLRTSGIRDTQYF
TRBV5-1	CASSLVTSGSTDTQYF
TRBV23-1	CASSQSGDRHEKLFF
TRBV19	CASSTFTEAFF
TRBV3-1/TRBV3-2	CASSQFGDTEAFF
TRBV6-6	CASSYGQINQPQHF
TRBV6-2/TRBV6-3	CASSYSREYHEQYF
TRBV6-5	CASSYSRQGHTEAFF
TRBV2	CASKARTGANEKLFF
TRBV10-3	CATGGGSDTQYF
TRBV7-2	CASSLAGGLLVVQFF
TRBV3-1/TRBV3-2	CASSQGGREQYF
TRBV2	CASSDPTGGSADTQYF
TRBV10-1	CASSELAGGYYEQYF
TRBV30	CAWSNAGWTEAFF